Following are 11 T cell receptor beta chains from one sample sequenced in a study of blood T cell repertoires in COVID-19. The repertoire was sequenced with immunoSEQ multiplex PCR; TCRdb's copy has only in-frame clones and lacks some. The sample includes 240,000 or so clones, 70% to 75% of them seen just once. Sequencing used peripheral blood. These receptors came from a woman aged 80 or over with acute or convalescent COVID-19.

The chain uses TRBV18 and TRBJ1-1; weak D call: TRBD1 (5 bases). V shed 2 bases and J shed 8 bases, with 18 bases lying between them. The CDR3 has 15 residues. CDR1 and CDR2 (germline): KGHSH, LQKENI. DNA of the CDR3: TGTGCCAGCTCACCAAAGGAGGGGCCGTATACCGAAGCTTTCTTT. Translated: CASSPKEGPYTEAFF.

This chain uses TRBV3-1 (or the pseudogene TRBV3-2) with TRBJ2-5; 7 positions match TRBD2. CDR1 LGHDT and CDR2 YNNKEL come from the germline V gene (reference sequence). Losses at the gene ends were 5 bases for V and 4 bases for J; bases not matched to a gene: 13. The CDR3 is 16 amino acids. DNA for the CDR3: TGTGCCAGCAGCTCGAGAGTGGCTAGCGGCACAGAGACCCAGTACTTC. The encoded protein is CASSSRVASGTETQYF.

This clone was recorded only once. CDR3 region: CASSPTGMDQPQHF. As DNA, the CDR3 is TGTGCCAGCAGCCCGACAGGGATGGATCAGCCCCAGCATTTT. The rearrangement joins TRBV14 to TRBJ1-5; TRBD1 aligns across 7 bases. The V gene's germline CDR1 is SGHDN and CDR2 FVKESK. The V segment lost 4 bases and the J segment 5 bases; nucleotides outside the gene matches: 5. This CDR3 has 14 residues. Based on the CDR3 plus reference TRBV14 and TRBJ1-5, the full variable domain is EAGVTQFPSHSVIEKGQTVTLRCDPISGHDNLYWYRRVMGKEIKFLLHFVKESKQDESGMPNNRFLAERTGGTYSTLKVQPAELEDSGVYFCASSPTGMDQPQHFGDGTRLSIL.

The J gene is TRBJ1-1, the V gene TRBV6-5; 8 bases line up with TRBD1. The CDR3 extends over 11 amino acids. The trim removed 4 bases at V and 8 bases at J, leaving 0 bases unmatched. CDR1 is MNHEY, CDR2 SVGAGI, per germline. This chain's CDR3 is CASSSGGEAFF. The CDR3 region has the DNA TGTGCCAGCAGTTCAGGGGGCGAAGCTTTCTTT.

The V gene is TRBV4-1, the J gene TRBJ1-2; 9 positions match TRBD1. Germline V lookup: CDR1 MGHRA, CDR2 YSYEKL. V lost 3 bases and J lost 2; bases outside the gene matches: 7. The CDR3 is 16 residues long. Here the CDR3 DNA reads TGCGCCAGCAGCCATGGACAGGGGAACGGAAACTATGGCTACACCTTC. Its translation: CASSHGQGNGNYGYTF.

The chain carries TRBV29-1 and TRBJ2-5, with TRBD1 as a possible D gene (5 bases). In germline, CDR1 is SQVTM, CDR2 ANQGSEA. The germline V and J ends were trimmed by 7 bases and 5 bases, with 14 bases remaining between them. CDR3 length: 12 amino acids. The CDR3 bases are TGCAGCGCTGCTAGGGGTGGCGAGACCCAGTACTTC. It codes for CSAARGGETQYF.

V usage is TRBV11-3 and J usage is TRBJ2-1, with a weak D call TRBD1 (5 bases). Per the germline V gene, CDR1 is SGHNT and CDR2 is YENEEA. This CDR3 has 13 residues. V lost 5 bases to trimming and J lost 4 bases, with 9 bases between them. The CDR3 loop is CASSMDTYNEQFF. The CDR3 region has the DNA TGTGCCAGCAGCATGGACACGTACAATGAGCAGTTCTTC. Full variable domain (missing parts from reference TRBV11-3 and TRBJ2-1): EAGVVQSPRYKIIEKKQPVAFWCNPISGHNTLYWYLQNLGQGPELLIRYENEEAVDDSQLPKDRFSAERLKGVDSTLKIQPAELGDSAVYLCASSMDTYNEQFFGPGTRLTVL.

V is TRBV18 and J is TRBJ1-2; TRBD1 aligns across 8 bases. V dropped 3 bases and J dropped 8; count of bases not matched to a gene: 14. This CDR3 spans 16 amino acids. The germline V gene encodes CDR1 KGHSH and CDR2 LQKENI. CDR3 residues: CASSPRQGLGLAGYTF. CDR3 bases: TGTGCCAGCTCACCGAGACAGGGGTTAGGGCTCGCGGGCTACACCTTC.

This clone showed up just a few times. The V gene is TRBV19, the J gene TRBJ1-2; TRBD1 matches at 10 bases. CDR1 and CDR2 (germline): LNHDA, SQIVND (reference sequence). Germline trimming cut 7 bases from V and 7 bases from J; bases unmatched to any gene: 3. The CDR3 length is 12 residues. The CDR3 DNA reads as TGTGCCAGTATGGGGACAGGGGTTGGCTACACCTTC. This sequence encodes CASMGTGVGYTF.

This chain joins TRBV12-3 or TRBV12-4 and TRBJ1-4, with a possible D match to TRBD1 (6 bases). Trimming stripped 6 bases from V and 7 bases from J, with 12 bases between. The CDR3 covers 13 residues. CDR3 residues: CASRNRRGEKLFF. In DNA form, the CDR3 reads TGTGCCAGCAGAAATCGCAGGGGTGAAAAACTGTTTTTT.

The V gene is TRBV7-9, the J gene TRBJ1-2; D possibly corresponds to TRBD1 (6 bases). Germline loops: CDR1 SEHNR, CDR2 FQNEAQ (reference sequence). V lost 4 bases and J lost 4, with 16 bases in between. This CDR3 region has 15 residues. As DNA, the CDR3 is TGTGCCAGCAGCTCCGAAGGGGGTCTGCTCTATGGCTACACCTTC. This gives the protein CASSSEGGLLYGYTF.